The 22 T cell receptor beta chains listed next were all sequenced from one sample in a study of cytotoxic CD8 clonotypes in ibrutinib-treated CLL. The table came from immunoSEQ multiplex PCR; TCRdb's copy has only in-frame clones and leaves some out. The sample lists around 14,000 clones, around half occurring once. Material: PBMCs, obtained at a roughly 25-month disease-progression time point, from a patient treated with ibrutinib. These receptors were taken from a human donor with chronic lymphocytic leukemia.

This clone was recorded a few times. The V and J genes are TRBV10-2 and TRBJ1-5; D is unresolved. Germline V gene sequence: CDR1 WSHSY, CDR2 SAAADI. Trimming left V 8 bases short and J 4 bases short, with 9 bases between. The CDR3 covers 12 residues. For the CDR3, the DNA is TGCGCCAGCGCCAGACCAAATCAGCCCCAGCATTTT. Translating it yields CASARPNQPQHF.

The chain links TRBV20-1 to TRBJ2-7; D is unclear. V was cut by 6 bases and J by 6 bases, with 12 bases left in between. This CDR3 is 11 amino acids long. The V gene's germline CDR1 is DFQATT and CDR2 SNEGSKA (reference sequence). The CDR3 is CSALAYSEQYF. DNA for the CDR3: TGCAGTGCCCTCGCTTACTCCGAGCAGTACTTC.

This clone is deemed medium-sized (0.01 to 0.1%). V usage is TRBV7-2 and J usage is TRBJ2-4, with a tentative D call TRBD2 (5 bases). The CDR3 is 13 residues long. The V gene lost 0 bases and the J gene lost 11 bases, with 11 bases spanning the gap. Germline V gene data show CDR1 as SGHTA and CDR2 as FQGNSA. The CDR3, as DNA: TGTGCCAGCAGCTTAGCAGGCGGCGGGTTTCAGTACTTC. This codes for CASSLAGGGFQYF.

The genes are TRBV7-9 and TRBJ1-1; the match to TRBD1 covers 9 bases. Losses at the gene ends were 5 bases for V and 6 bases for J; bases not matched to a gene: 10. Germline V gene sequence: CDR1 SEHNR, CDR2 FQNEAQ (reference sequence). CDR3 size: 15 residues. The CDR3 DNA sequence: TGTGCCAGCAGCGAGGGACAGGGACTTAGGGCTGAAGCTTTCTTT. It translates to CASSEGQGLRAEAFF.

This clone was seen more than once but under ten times. This CDR3 reads CASSSMTGNYGYTF. The CDR3, as DNA: TGTGCCAGCAGCTCGATGACAGGGAACTATGGCTACACCTTC. The chain combines TRBV5-4 with TRBJ1-2, with 7 bases aligning to TRBD1. The CDR3 has 14 residues. CDR1 and CDR2 (germline): SGHNT, YYREEE (reference sequence). Trimming at V came to 3 bases and at J to 2 bases, leaving 4 bases not matched to a gene.

This clone was found once. The CDR3 bases are TGTGCCAGCAGCTTGGGCATCCCTGGCGAGCAGTACTTC. Its translation: CASSLGIPGEQYF. The rearrangement joins TRBV5-4 to TRBJ2-7; no reliable D call. The CDR3 has 13 amino acids. V lost 0 bases, J lost 6 bases, and 10 bases lay in between. In germline, CDR1 is SGHNT, CDR2 YYREEE (reference sequence).

The J gene is TRBJ2-7, the V gene TRBV4-1; the D gene is possibly TRBD2 (6 bases). Trimming left V 4 bases short and J 2 bases short, with 15 bases between. CDR1 and CDR2 from the germline V gene are MGHRA and YSYEKL. The CDR3 contains 15 residues. In DNA, the CDR3 is TGCGCCAGCAGCCGAGGGCTAGCGAAAACCTACGAGCAGTACTTC. Translating it yields CASSRGLAKTYEQYF.

Of note for this clone: Additional DNA sequences in this sample encode the identical CDR3. The chain employs TRBV27 and TRBJ1-1, with TRBD1 as a possible D gene (6 bases). Germline V lookup: CDR1 MNHEY, CDR2 SMNVEV (reference sequence). There are 14 residues in the CDR3. Trimming left V 1 base short and J 1 base short, with 7 bases between. The CDR3 loop reads CASSLLQGNTEAFF. CDR3 bases: TGTGCCAGCAGTTTATTACAGGGGAACACTGAAGCTTTCTTT.

This chain links TRBV5-1 with TRBJ1-1; perhaps TRBD1 as D (5 bases). The V and J ends lost 0 bases and 0 bases respectively, with 9 bases between them. The CDR3 covers 15 residues. The germline V gene encodes CDR1 SGHRS and CDR2 YFSETQ. The DNA of the CDR3 is TGCGCCAGCAGCTTGGTCTCGGGACTGAACACTGAAGCTTTCTTT. Its translation is CASSLVSGLNTEAFF.

By sample fraction, this clone is medium-sized. The CDR3 region has the DNA TGTGCCAGTAGTATGGGGCAGGGGGTTAATTCACCCCTCCACTTT. Translated, it gives CASSMGQGVNSPLHF. The V gene is TRBV19, the J gene TRBJ1-6; 7 bases map to TRBD1. V lost 3 bases, J lost 6 bases, and 5 bases stayed unmatched. This CDR3 spans 15 amino acids. Germline V gives CDR1 LNHDA, CDR2 SQIVND (reference sequence).

The rearrangement links TRBV5-5 to TRBJ1-6; D ambiguous. V dropped 6 bases and J dropped 8 bases, with 18 bases sitting between them. This CDR3 comprises 15 residues. CDR1 is SGHKS and CDR2 is YYEKEE in the germline V gene (reference sequence). In DNA, the CDR3 is TGTGCCAGCACCCGCGGAGGGCAGGTGTATTCACCCCTCCACTTT. Protein product: CASTRGGQVYSPLHF.

J is TRBJ2-1 and V is TRBV9; no reliable D call. There are 13 residues in the CDR3. Germline V gives CDR1 SGDLS, CDR2 YYNGEE. Trimming stripped 1 base from V and 8 bases from J, with 10 bases between. The CDR3: CASSVTPVYEQFF. The CDR3 DNA is TGTGCCAGCAGCGTAACCCCCGTGTATGAGCAGTTCTTC.

This clone was recorded a few times. The chain uses TRBV10-3 and TRBJ2-2, with TRBD1 matching over 7 bases. The germline V gene has CDR1 ENHRY and CDR2 SYGVKD. J gave up 4 bases and V 4 bases, and 12 bases lay outside the gene matches. This CDR3 has 17 amino acids. The CDR3 sequence: CAISAQSRDRSTGELFF. The CDR3 DNA sequence: TGTGCCATCAGTGCTCAGAGCAGGGACAGATCCACCGGGGAGCTGTTTTTT.

The chain uses TRBV2 and TRBJ2-3; D is undetermined. The germline CDR1 and CDR2 sequences are SNHLY and FYNNEI. With 7 bases removed from V and 0 bases from J, the gap between germline ends came to 11 bases. The CDR3 length is 14 residues. The CDR3 region is CASTPAPSTDTQYF. The CDR3 DNA reads TGTGCCAGCACCCCCGCCCCTAGCACAGATACGCAGTATTTT.

This rearrangement joins TRBV11-2 to TRBJ2-5; D possibly corresponds to TRBD2 (5 bases). The CDR3 consists of 13 residues. Trimming pared 5 bases from V and 3 bases from J, leaving 10 bases between. CDR1 and CDR2 from the germline V gene are SGHAT and FQNNGV. CDR3 in amino acids: CASSQEGEETQYF. The CDR3 DNA reads TGTGCCAGCAGCCAAGAGGGAGAAGAGACCCAGTACTTC. Using reference TRBV11-2 and TRBJ2-5 for the parts outside the CDR3, the full variable domain is EAGVAQSPRYKIIEKRQSVAFWCNPISGHATLYWYQQILGQGPKLLIQFQNNGVVDDSQLPKDRFSAERLKGVDSTLKIQPAKLEDSAVYLCASSQEGEETQYFGPGTRLLVL.

This chain connects TRBV6-6 to TRBJ1-2; 7 positions match TRBD1. Per the germline V gene, CDR1 is MNHNY and CDR2 is SVGAGI (reference sequence). This CDR3 region has 15 residues. V lost 6 bases to trimming and J lost 1 base; unmatched junction nucleotides: 8. The CDR3 sequence is CASRDQGELNYGYTF. The CDR3 bases are TGTGCCAGCAGGGATCAGGGGGAACTTAACTATGGCTACACCTTC.

This clone came up many times. The chain links TRBV5-4 to TRBJ2-3; 7 nucleotides match TRBD1. Germline CDR1 is SGHNT and CDR2 is YYREEE (reference sequence). With 4 bases clipped from V and 0 bases from J, the junction kept 5 bases outside the gene matches. This CDR3 is built from 15 residues. The CDR3: CASSTDRDSTDTQYF. CDR3 coding DNA: TGTGCCAGCAGCACTGACAGGGACAGCACAGATACGCAGTATTTT.

The chain combines TRBV27 with TRBJ1-1; D not certain. CDR1 is MNHEY and CDR2 is SMNVEV in the germline V gene (reference sequence). V dropped 3 bases and J dropped 4 bases, with 9 bases sitting between them. There are 13 residues in the CDR3. CDR3 nucleotides: TGTGCCAGCAGTTTTGGTTCCGGCACTGAAGCTTTCTTT. It yields the protein CASSFGSGTEAFF.

The chain recombines TRBV14 with TRBJ1-1; no clear D gene. V lost 3 bases and J lost 7, with 15 bases in between. CDR3 length equals 14 residues. CDR1 and CDR2 from the germline V gene are SGHDN and FVKESK. This chain's CDR3 is CASSHPSERIEAFF. CDR3 sequence (DNA): TGTGCCAGCAGCCATCCCTCGGAAAGGATTGAAGCTTTCTTT.

By frequency in the sample, this clone is medium-sized (0.01 to 0.1%). The CDR3 reads CATQQGRGSYEQYF. CDR3 nucleotides: TGTGCCACCCAACAGGGGAGGGGGTCCTACGAGCAGTACTTC. The V call is TRBV7-6, the J call TRBJ2-7, with D perhaps assigned TRBD1 or TRBD2 (7 bases each). The CDR3 loop spans 14 amino acids. CDR1 SGHVS and CDR2 FNYEAQ come from the germline V gene. Trimming shortened V by 10 bases and J by 1 base, and 17 bases separated the two germline ends.

V usage is TRBV19 and J usage is TRBJ2-3; TRBD2 is a possible D gene (7 bases). The CDR3 contains 14 residues. Trimming cost V 4 bases and J 2 bases, with 10 bases left between them. Germline-derived CDR1 and CDR2 are LNHDA and SQIVND (reference sequence). Written as DNA, the CDR3 is TGTGCCAGTAGTACGGGGGGCATCACAGATACGCAGTATTTT. It translates to CASSTGGITDTQYF.

CDR3 protein: CASSLDPGGEQYF. CDR3 nucleotides: TGTGCCAGCAGCTTAGATCCGGGGGGAGAGCAGTACTTC. The gene calls are TRBV7-9 and TRBJ2-7, with 7 positions matching TRBD2. The CDR3 is made up of 13 amino acids. The germline gives CDR1 SEHNR, CDR2 FQNEAQ (reference sequence). V lost 1 base and J lost 7; bases outside the gene matches: 4. The whole variable domain, remainder taken from reference TRBV7-9 and TRBJ2-7, is DTGVSQNPRHKITKRGQNVTFRCDPISEHNRLYWYRQTLGQGPEFLTYFQNEAQLEKSRLLSDRFSAERPKGSFSTLEIQRTEQGDSAMYLCASSLDPGGEQYFGPGTRLTVT.